Shown below are 23 T cell receptor beta chains from a single sample sequenced in a study of OX40 agonist ivuxolimab in advanced cancers. This table comes from immunoSEQ multiplex PCR, and its TCRdb copy is limited to in-frame clones, with some not included. The sample has roughly 49,000 clones; 87% are singletons. Here the sequenced sample was CD4+ or CD8+ T cells sorted from blood, taken in a trial of the OX40 agonist ivuxolimab. Receptors were obtained from an adult with an advanced solid tumor such as melanoma, head and neck, liver or kidney cancer.

V is TRBV5-6 and J is TRBJ1-4; tentatively, D is TRBD1 (6 bases). V was trimmed by 3 bases and J by 7 bases, leaving 16 bases between them. Looked up from germline, CDR1 is SGHDT and CDR2 is YYEEEE. CDR3 length equals 15 residues. In DNA, the CDR3 is TGTGCCAGCAGCTACGAGAGCCGGGGGCCTGAAAAACTGTTTTTT. Translated, it gives CASSYESRGPEKLFF.

J is TRBJ2-1 and V is TRBV9, with a possible D match to TRBD1 (5 bases). Germline V lookup: CDR1 SGDLS, CDR2 YYNGEE. This CDR3 has 12 residues. Trimming removed 6 bases from V and 7 bases from J, with 11 bases in between. The CDR3 bases are TGTGCCAGCATCGGTTCAGGGAATGAGCAGTTCTTC. This translates into CASIGSGNEQFF. The full variable domain, with the rest looked up from reference TRBV9 and TRBJ2-1, is DSGVTQTPKHLITATGQRVTLRCSPRSGDLSVYWYQQSLDQGLQFLIQYYNGEERAKGNILERFSAQQFPDLHSELNLSSLELGDSALYFCASIGSGNEQFFGPGTRLTVL.

The chain carries TRBV6-5 and TRBJ1-1; TRBD1 agrees at 7 bases. J lost 5 bases, V lost 5 bases, and 11 bases had no gene match. CDR3 length equals 15 residues. The germline CDR1 and CDR2 sequences are MNHEY and SVGAGI. The CDR3 nucleotides are TGTGCCAGCAGTCCCTGGGACAGATATCAGACTGAAGCTTTCTTT. The encoded protein is CASSPWDRYQTEAFF.

The chain uses TRBV7-9 and TRBJ1-3; weak D call: TRBD1 (5 bases). The germline V gene has CDR1 SEHNR and CDR2 FQNEAQ (reference sequence). V lost 4 bases and J 1 base, leaving 17 bases between the germline ends. This CDR3 is built from 17 residues. CDR3 DNA: TGTGCCAGCAGCTCCCTGGATGAGGGGCTTTCTGGAAACACCATATATTTT. It specifies CASSSLDEGLSGNTIYF.

The genes are TRBV4-3 and TRBJ1-2, with D possibly matching TRBD1 (5 bases). CDR1 and CDR2 (germline): LGHNA, YSLEER. CDR3 length: 14 residues. V gave up 3 bases and J gave up 3 bases, with 11 bases separating them. CDR3 DNA sequence: TGCGCCAGCAGCCACTCCGGGGGAGACTATGGCTACACCTTC. It is translated as CASSHSGGDYGYTF.

In its sample, this clone was seen a few times. The gene calls are TRBV19 and TRBJ1-1; the D is unclear. Trimming took off 7 bases at V and 8 bases at J, with 8 bases between the two ends. Germline-derived CDR1 and CDR2 are LNHDA and SQIVND (reference sequence). This CDR3 comprises 10 residues. The CDR3 region has the DNA TGTGCCAGTATCAAGGAGGAAGCTTTCTTT. Protein product: CASIKEEAFF.

Only one count was recorded for this clone. The chain couples TRBV15 to TRBJ2-1; 12 bases fit TRBD2. The CDR3 spans 16 residues. Germline values: CDR1 LNHNV, CDR2 YYDKDF (reference sequence). V gave up 3 bases and J gave up 7 bases; unmatched junction bases: 7. The CDR3 protein is CATSRETSGRVNEQFF. The CDR3 DNA is TGTGCCACCAGCAGGGAGACTAGCGGGAGAGTAAATGAGCAGTTCTTC. Together with reference TRBV15 and TRBJ2-1, the CDR3 gives the full variable domain: DAMVIQNPRYQVTQFGKPVTLSCSQTLNHNVMYWYQQKSSQAPKLLFHYYDKDFNNEADTPDNFQSRRPNTSFCFLDIRSPGLGDTAMYLCATSRETSGRVNEQFFGPGTRLTVL.

CDR3: CASNPGQGSYEQYF. Here the CDR3 DNA reads TGTGCCAGTAATCCGGGACAGGGTTCCTACGAGCAGTACTTC. This rearrangement joins TRBV19 to TRBJ2-7, with 9 bases matching TRBD1. The CDR3 spans 14 residues. Germline CDR1 and CDR2: LNHDA and SQIVND (reference sequence). The J segment lost 1 base and the V segment lost 7 bases, leaving 5 bases of the junction unmatched.

V gene TRBV7-9 combines with J gene TRBJ2-7; 9 bases are shared with TRBD1. V shed 4 bases, J shed 2 bases, and the junction held 6 bases outside the gene matches. CDR3 size: 15 residues. Germline V gene lookup returns CDR1 SEHNR and CDR2 FQNEAQ (reference sequence). The CDR3 here is CASSSAWDRAYEQYF. CDR3 nucleotides: TGTGCCAGCAGCTCAGCATGGGACAGGGCCTACGAGCAGTACTTC.

This clone is deemed medium-sized. V usage is TRBV11-2 and J usage is TRBJ1-1, with D perhaps TRBD1 (5 bases). The CDR3 contains 12 residues. Germline loops: CDR1 SGHAT, CDR2 FQNNGV. Trimming shortened V by 6 bases and J by 4 bases, and 9 bases separated the two germline ends. The CDR3 reads CASSYGGTEAFF. For the CDR3, the DNA is TGTGCCAGCAGTTACGGGGGCACTGAAGCTTTCTTT.

The chain uses TRBV10-3 and TRBJ2-5; 7 nucleotides agree with TRBD1. The CDR3 sequence is 14 residues long. From germline, CDR1 is ENHRY and CDR2 SYGVKD. J was trimmed by 7 bases and V by 6 bases; bases with no gene match: 11. The CDR3 reads CAIRDRQGVGTQYF. In DNA form, the CDR3 reads TGTGCCATCAGGGACAGACAGGGTGTGGGGACCCAGTACTTC.

The chain links TRBV4-1 to TRBJ2-3; 8 nucleotides match TRBD2. There are 15 residues in the CDR3. Germline V gene sequence: CDR1 MGHRA, CDR2 YSYEKL. Trimming at V came to 0 bases and at J to 8 bases, leaving 7 bases not matched to a gene. CDR3 DNA: TGCGCCAGCAGCCAAGATCTCAGCGGGAGTGGTACGCAGTATTTT. Encoded protein: CASSQDLSGSGTQYF.

This chain connects TRBV5-6 to TRBJ1-2; 7 bases fit TRBD1. Germline trimming cut 2 bases from V and 6 bases from J; bases unmatched to any gene: 19. The CDR3 consists of 18 residues. CDR1 SGHDT and CDR2 YYEEEE come from the germline V gene. The CDR3 loop reads CASSFEGAAPALGNGYTF. In DNA form, the CDR3 reads TGTGCCAGCAGCTTCGAGGGGGCTGCTCCGGCCCTGGGGAATGGCTACACCTTC. Based on the CDR3 plus reference TRBV5-6 and TRBJ1-2, the full variable domain is DAGVTQSPTHLIKTRGQQVTLRCSPKSGHDTVSWYQQALGQGPQFIFQYYEEEERQRGNFPDRFSGHQFPNYSSELNVNALLLGDSALYLCASSFEGAAPALGNGYTFGSGTRLTVV.

J is TRBJ2-1 and V is TRBV11-2, with 9 bases identical to TRBD1. Losses at the gene ends were 1 base for V and 3 bases for J; bases not matched to a gene: 10. This CDR3 has 18 residues. Germline V gene sequence: CDR1 SGHAT, CDR2 FQNNGV. The DNA of the CDR3 is TGTGCCAGCAGCTTAGGGGACAGGGTAGGCGGAGGCTACAATGAGCAGTTCTTC. This encodes CASSLGDRVGGGYNEQFF.

The rearrangement uses TRBV16 and TRBJ1-5, with 12 bases fitting TRBD1. The germline V gene has CDR1 KGHSY and CDR2 FQNENV. The CDR3 covers 20 residues. The V and J ends lost 4 bases and 0 bases, in that order; junction bases with no gene match: 13. The CDR3 here is CASSPTPGQGADYSNQPQHF. CDR3 nucleotides: TGTGCCAGCAGCCCCACCCCGGGACAGGGGGCAGATTATAGCAATCAGCCCCAGCATTTT.

The chain uses TRBV19 and TRBJ2-3; D unclear. Germline CDR1 LNHDA, CDR2 SQIVND (reference sequence). The CDR3 runs to 14 residues. V lost 5 bases and J 1 base, leaving 10 bases between the germline ends. The CDR3 DNA reads as TGTGCCAGTAGTCCCCCGAGCGGCACAGATACGCAGTATTTT. Amino acid sequence: CASSPPSGTDTQYF.

This clone was recorded once. The CDR3 DNA reads TGTGCCAGCAGTGAAGTAAGAAACACTGAAGCTTTCTTT. This gives the protein CASSEVRNTEAFF. V is TRBV6-1 and J is TRBJ1-1; no clear D. Germline V lookup: CDR1 MNHNS, CDR2 SASEGT. This CDR3 comprises 13 residues. V lost 1 base, J lost 2 bases, and 5 bases lay in between.

The chain is built from TRBV7-2 and TRBJ1-4; D perhaps matches TRBD1 (5 bases). Germline CDR1 reads SGHTA; CDR2 reads FQGNSA. CDR3 length: 16 residues. V lost 6 bases to trimming and J lost 5 bases, with 19 bases between them. DNA for the CDR3: TGTGCCAGCAGTCTAGGAACGGGACTGAACAATGAAAAACTGTTTTTT. Protein: CASSLGTGLNNEKLFF.

In DNA form, the CDR3 reads TGCGCCAGCAGCCAAGAAGGGGCACAGAACACCGGGGAGCTGTTTTTT. Translating gives CASSQEGAQNTGELFF. The chain links TRBV4-1 to TRBJ2-2; tentative D call: TRBD1 (5 bases). The CDR3 spans 16 residues. The V gene's germline CDR1 is MGHRA and CDR2 YSYEKL. Between the trimmed V and J ends, which lost 0 bases and 1 base, there was a span of 9 bases.

This sequence joins TRBV14 and TRBJ1-1; maybe TRBD1 (5 bases). The CDR3 covers 15 residues. Germline V gives CDR1 SGHDN, CDR2 FVKESK. Trimming took off 1 base at V and 5 bases at J, with 14 bases between the two ends. The CDR3 spells CASSQVSGGSTEAFF. DNA for the CDR3: TGTGCCAGCAGCCAAGTATCTGGGGGGAGTACTGAAGCTTTCTTT.

This CDR3 is CASGRGSSYNEQFF. For the CDR3, the DNA is TGTGCCAGCGGGCGGGGGAGCTCCTACAATGAGCAGTTCTTC. The chain has TRBV9 and TRBJ2-1; TRBD2 matches 7 bases. Per the germline V gene, CDR1 is SGDLS and CDR2 is YYNGEE. V gave up 7 bases and J gave up 0 bases; unmatched junction bases: 4. This CDR3 is built from 14 residues.

The chain combines TRBV29-1 with TRBJ2-1; either TRBD1 or TRBD2 may supply D (5 bases each). Trimming pared 7 bases from V and 7 bases from J, leaving 20 bases between. CDR3 length equals 14 residues. CDR1 and CDR2 (germline): SQVTM, ANQGSEA. DNA for the CDR3: TGCAGCGGGGGGATGGAGGCCGGGCCAAATGAGCAGTTCTTC. This encodes CSGGMEAGPNEQFF.

The rearrangement uses TRBV11-1 and TRBJ1-6, with 8 bases that match TRBD1. V trimming: 3 bases; J trimming: 8 bases; junction bases outside the gene matches: 3. From germline, CDR1 is SGHAT and CDR2 FQDESV (reference sequence). The CDR3 has 14 amino acids. CDR3 sequence (DNA): TGTGCCAGCAGCTTCGGGACAGGTTATTCACCCCTCCACTTT. Translating gives CASSFGTGYSPLHF.